This TCR beta chain emerged from a study of control samples from healthy donors and cancer patients. There are 16 residues in the CDR3. Trimming left V 7 bases short and J 4 bases short, with 20 bases between. CDR1 is LNHDA, CDR2 SQIVND, per germline (reference sequence). TCRdb's copy holds only in-frame clones and misses some; the assay was immunoSEQ multiplex PCR. Of roughly 86,000 clones in the sample, approximately 93% were seen once. The sequencing sample was made of blood. This receptor was taken from a woman in her twenties or thirties in good health. This rearrangement joins TRBV19 to TRBJ1-5; D possibly corresponds to TRBD1 (6 bases). The CDR3 loop reads CASKGGGTTGNQPQHF. CDR3 nucleotides: TGTGCCAGTAAAGGAGGTGGGACAACAGGAAATCAGCCCCAGCATTTT. Based on the CDR3 plus reference TRBV19 and TRBJ1-5, the full variable domain is DGGITQSPKYLFRKEGQNVTLSCEQNLNHDAMYWYRQDPGQGLRLIYYSQIVNDFQKGDIAEGYSVSREKKESFPLTVTSAQKNPTAFYLCASKGGGTTGNQPQHFGDGTRLSIL.